This TCR beta chain comes out of a study of breast tumors, draining lymph nodes, adjacent tissues. Breast cancer patients provided tissue from their axillary draining lymph nodes. TCRdb reanalysed the multiplex PCR reads using MiXCR and keeps one entry per CDR3 protein. The sample contains under 250,000 distinct CDR3 sequences, around 32% of which appear only once. This clonotype has ten or more counts. The TCR comes from a female donor with breast cancer. Some clones in this sample may be carry-over from other donors' samples. The material sequenced was axillary lymph node tissue.

Written as DNA, the CDR3 is TGCAGTGTGGCGACTAGCGGGAGGGCCAAAAACATTCAGTACTTC. This codes for CSVATSGRAKNIQYF. The rearrangement uses TRBV20-1 and TRBJ2-4; TRBD2 matches at 13 bases. Germline V CDR1 and CDR2: DFQATT, SNEGSKA (reference sequence). V trimming: 7 bases; J trimming: 1 base; junction bases outside the gene matches: 4. The CDR3 contains 15 residues.